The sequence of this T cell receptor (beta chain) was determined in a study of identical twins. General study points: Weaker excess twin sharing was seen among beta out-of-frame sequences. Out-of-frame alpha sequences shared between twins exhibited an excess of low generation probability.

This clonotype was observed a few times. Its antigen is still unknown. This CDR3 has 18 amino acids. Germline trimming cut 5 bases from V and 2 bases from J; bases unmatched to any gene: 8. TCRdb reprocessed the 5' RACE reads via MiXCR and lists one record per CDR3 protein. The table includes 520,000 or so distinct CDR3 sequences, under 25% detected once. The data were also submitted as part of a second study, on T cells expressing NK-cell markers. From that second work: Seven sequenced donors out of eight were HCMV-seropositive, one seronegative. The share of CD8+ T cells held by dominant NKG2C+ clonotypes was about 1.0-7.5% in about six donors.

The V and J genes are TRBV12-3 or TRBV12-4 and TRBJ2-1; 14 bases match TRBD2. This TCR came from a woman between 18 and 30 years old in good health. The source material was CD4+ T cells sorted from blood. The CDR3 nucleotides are TGTGCCAGCAGTAGACTAGCGGGGGGGCATCACCCCTACAATGAGCAGTTCTTC. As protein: CASSRLAGGHHPYNEQFF.